This TCR beta chain was obtained from a study of neurological immune-mediated disorders. This CDR3 is built from 14 residues. Trimming pared 6 bases from V and 4 bases from J, leaving 16 bases between. Germline-derived CDR1 and CDR2 are KGHSH and LQKENI. The cDNA came from 5'RACE, which used 10-nucleotide random UMIs. TCRdb itself ran the 5' RACE reads through MiXCR, one entry per CDR3 protein. The data hold around 78,000 distinct CDR3 sequences, with approximately 17% observed a single time. The sample consisted of PBMCs. V gene TRBV18 combines with J gene TRBJ2-7, with D possibly TRBD2 on 6 matching bases. This TCR derives from a woman in her 40s in good health. CDR3 residues: CASSQEGPRYEQYF. In nucleotides, the CDR3 is TGTGCCAGCTCCCAGGAGGGGCCCAGGTACGAGCAGTACTTC.